This T cell receptor (beta chain) was sequenced for a study of T cells after posttransplantation cyclophosphamide. Sequenced by immunoSEQ multiplex PCR; TCRdb stores in-frame clones only, minus some. This sample has approximately 41,000 clones, each found more than once. This clone was counted at least ten times. Its target is unknown. On the day of bone marrow donation, the related graft donor provided peripheral blood. Study observations and caveats: TRB clonality was highly associated with recipient CMV seropositivity and reactivation. Donor-recipient repertoire similarity was low at 1-2 months, rising over year one.

V dropped 5 bases and J dropped 3 bases, with 29 bases sitting between them. Germline-derived CDR1 and CDR2 are SGDLS and YYNGEE. There are 19 residues in the CDR3. The chain is built from TRBV9 and TRBJ1-1; maybe TRBD1 (6 bases). The clonotype originates from a man in his forties or fifties in good health, CMV-negative, and a related stem cell transplant donor. The source material was PBMCs. CDR3 in DNA: TGTGCCAGCAGTTTATCTTTCAGGGGACATTCCATTCGGGACACTGAAGCTTTCTTT. It is translated as CASSLSFRGHSIRDTEAFF.